This T cell receptor beta chain was retrieved from a study of T-cell reconstitution after alpha-beta-depleted transplantation in children. The library targeted TCRbeta and was prepared with unique molecular identifiers. TCRdb reanalysed the PCR reads using MiXCR and keeps one entry per CDR3 protein. Of some 340,000 distinct CDR3 sequences listed, over 9% were seen once; the top ten hold approximately 2.3%. This CDR3 spans 15 amino acids. V shed 5 bases and J 0 bases; nucleotides not matched to a gene: 5. Germline V gives CDR1 MDHEN, CDR2 SYDVKM. This chain connects TRBV28 to TRBJ2-3; 7 bases fit TRBD2. The sequencing here drew on PBMCs from the stem cell graft donor, taken from the stem cell graft. The origin of this receptor is a human donor who donated a stem cell graft to a child with acute lymphoblastic leukemia. The CDR3 nucleotides are TGTGCCAGCAGTGTAATTAGCGGGAGCACAGATACGCAGTATTTT. Protein sequence: CASSVISGSTDTQYF.